These T cell receptor beta chains were read from a single sample in a study of blood T cell repertoires in COVID-19. Libraries were prepared by immunoSEQ multiplex PCR; TCRdb keeps only in-frame clonotypes and omits some of them. The table has 100,000 or so clones, approximately 92% seen once; the top ten hold around 5%. Sequencing was done on a sample of peripheral blood. These receptors were obtained from a man aged 45-65 years with active COVID-19. Each CDR3 is given with its conserved first and last residue. The D gene is left open where the match is weak. The size field is filled for only some rows; it gives once, few, many or a size class.

length: 14; D: .; J: TRBJ1-2; V: TRBV7-9; size: .; CDR3: CASSLTEGLYGYTF; DNA: TGTGCCAGCAGCCTCACCGAGGGCCTCTATGGCTACACCTTC
length: 13; D: TRBD1; J: TRBJ1-4; V: TRBV19; size: .; CDR3: CASTGQVNEKLFF; DNA: TGTGCCAGTACCGGACAGGTTAATGAAAAACTGTTTTTT
length: 13; D: .; J: TRBJ2-5; V: TRBV12-3/TRBV12-4; size: .; CDR3: CASSFGGVVTQYF; DNA: TGTGCCAGCAGTTTCGGGGGAGTGGTGACCCAGTACTTC
length: 14; D: .; J: TRBJ1-1; V: TRBV3-1/TRBV3-2; size: .; CDR3: CASSRGGEITEAFF; DNA: TGTGCCAGCAGCCGCGGGGGGGAGATCACTGAAGCTTTCTTT
length: 16; D: .; J: TRBJ2-4; V: TRBV19; size: .; CDR3: CASSMGRVIAKNIQYF; DNA: TGTGCCAGTAGTATGGGGAGAGTAATAGCCAAAAACATTCAGTACTTC
length: 15; D: TRBD2; J: TRBJ2-5; V: TRBV30; size: .; CDR3: CAWSVVTSGKETQYF; DNA: TGTGCCTGGAGTGTTGTGACTAGCGGGAAAGAGACCCAGTACTTC
length: 12; D: .; J: TRBJ2-3; V: TRBV7-9; size: .; CDR3: CAGLGSTDTQYF; DNA: TGTGCCGGGCTCGGCAGCACAGATACGCAGTATTTT
length: 14; D: .; J: TRBJ1-3; V: TRBV28; size: .; CDR3: CASSLRGSGNTIYF; DNA: TGTGCCAGCAGTTTACGAGGGAGCGGAAACACCATATATTTT
length: 13; D: TRBD1; J: TRBJ1-1; V: TRBV29-1; size: once; CDR3: CSVSGQGNTEAFF; DNA: TGCAGCGTTTCCGGACAGGGGAACACTGAAGCTTTCTTT
length: 15; D: TRBD2; J: TRBJ2-1; V: TRBV6-5; size: .; CDR3: CASSRGLAGYNEQFF; DNA: TGTGCCAGCAGTCGCGGACTAGCGGGATACAATGAGCAGTTCTTC
length: 13; D: TRBD1; J: TRBJ2-3; V: TRBV24-1; size: .; CDR3: CATGGQGFDTQYF; DNA: TGTGCCACTGGGGGACAGGGGTTTGATACGCAGTATTTT
length: 13; D: .; J: TRBJ2-1; V: TRBV9; size: .; CDR3: CASSVAAYNEQFF; DNA: TGTGCCAGCAGCGTTGCAGCGTACAATGAGCAGTTCTTC
length: 14; D: .; J: TRBJ1-1; V: TRBV29-1; size: .; CDR3: CSVYWGGQGTEAFF; DNA: TGCAGCGTCTACTGGGGGGGGCAAGGAACTGAAGCTTTCTTT
length: 15; D: TRBD1; J: TRBJ1-4; V: TRBV5-1; size: .; CDR3: CASSGPGQGEEKLFF; DNA: TGCGCCAGCAGCGGGCCGGGACAGGGGGAGGAAAAACTGTTTTTT
length: 16; D: .; J: TRBJ2-2; V: TRBV5-3; size: .; CDR3: CARSLGAGPNTGELFF; DNA: TGTGCCAGAAGCTTAGGCGCGGGACCGAACACCGGGGAGCTGTTTTTT
length: 16; D: TRBD1; J: TRBJ2-2; V: TRBV5-1; size: .; CDR3: CASSLARDRAPGELFF; DNA: TGCGCCAGCAGCTTGGCCCGGGACAGGGCCCCCGGGGAGCTGTTTTTT
length: 15; D: TRBD1; J: TRBJ1-2; V: TRBV3-1/TRBV3-2; size: .; CDR3: CASSARDRVFAGYTF; DNA: TGTGCCAGCAGCGCCCGGGACAGGGTTTTTGCTGGCTACACCTTC
length: 16; D: TRBD2; J: TRBJ2-7; V: TRBV2; size: once; CDR3: CASSDRGAGVLREQYF; DNA: TGTGCCAGCAGTGATAGAGGCGCGGGGGTCCTTAGAGAGCAGTACTTC
length: 14; D: .; J: TRBJ2-7; V: TRBV5-1; size: .; CDR3: CASSPTTASYEQYF; DNA: TGCGCCAGCAGCCCAACGACAGCTTCCTACGAGCAGTACTTC
length: 14; D: .; J: TRBJ2-7; V: TRBV11-2; size: .; CDR3: CASRDLKGVHEQYF; DNA: TGTGCCAGCAGGGATCTGAAGGGAGTACACGAGCAGTACTTC
length: 15; D: TRBD1; J: TRBJ1-1; V: TRBV19; size: .; CDR3: CASMGQGYGNTEAFF; DNA: TGTGCCAGTATGGGACAGGGGTATGGGAACACTGAAGCTTTCTTT
length: 14; D: .; J: TRBJ1-6; V: TRBV5-1; size: .; CDR3: CASSLEAGDSPLHF; DNA: TGCGCCAGCAGCTTGGAAGCCGGGGATTCACCCCTCCACTTT
length: 15; D: TRBD1; J: TRBJ2-2; V: TRBV13; size: many; CDR3: CASSRTGDGTGELFF; DNA: TGTGCCAGCAGCCGGACAGGGGACGGCACCGGGGAGCTGTTTTTT
length: 14; D: .; J: TRBJ1-4; V: TRBV5-4; size: .; CDR3: CASSLGWQNEKLFF; DNA: TGTGCCAGCAGCTTGGGTTGGCAGAATGAAAAACTGTTTTTT
length: 14; D: .; J: TRBJ1-2; V: TRBV7-9; size: .; CDR3: CASSLEDSNYGYTF; DNA: TGTGCCAGCAGCTTAGAGGACAGTAACTATGGCTACACCTTC
length: 13; D: .; J: TRBJ2-1; V: TRBV20-1; size: once; CDR3: CSASHLNRNEQFF; DNA: TGCAGTGCTAGTCACCTAAATCGCAATGAGCAGTTCTTC
length: 14; D: TRBD1; J: TRBJ2-1; V: TRBV24-1; size: .; CDR3: CATSDFKGANEQFF; DNA: TGTGCCACCAGTGATTTTAAGGGGGCGAATGAGCAGTTCTTC
length: 15; D: TRBD1; J: TRBJ1-4; V: TRBV5-1; size: .; CDR3: CASSLWGDSNEKLFF; DNA: TGCGCCAGCAGCTTGTGGGGGGACAGTAATGAAAAACTGTTTTTT
length: 17; D: .; J: TRBJ1-4; V: TRBV6-1; size: .; CDR3: CASREKILKTTNEKLFF; DNA: TGTGCCAGCAGGGAAAAAATCCTTAAAACAACTAATGAAAAACTGTTTTTT
length: 14; D: TRBD1; J: TRBJ1-1; V: TRBV2; size: .; CDR3: CASHKQGTNTEAFF; DNA: TGTGCCAGCCACAAACAGGGGACGAACACTGAAGCTTTCTTT
length: 15; D: TRBD2; J: TRBJ2-5; V: TRBV6-5; size: .; CDR3: CASIRLAGAGETQYF; DNA: TGTGCCAGCATCCGACTAGCGGGAGCAGGGGAGACCCAGTACTTC
length: 16; D: .; J: TRBJ1-2; V: TRBV2; size: .; CDR3: CASSVATGASNYGYTF; DNA: TGTGCCAGCAGTGTTGCGACAGGAGCTTCTAACTATGGCTACACCTTC
length: 14; D: TRBD2; J: TRBJ2-3; V: TRBV28; size: .; CDR3: CASSSSGISDTQYF; DNA: TGTGCCAGCAGTTCTAGCGGGATATCCGATACGCAGTATTTT
length: 13; D: .; J: TRBJ2-1; V: TRBV30; size: .; CDR3: CAWSQNLDGEQFF; DNA: TGTGCCTGGAGCCAAAACCTAGACGGTGAGCAGTTCTTC
length: 14; D: .; J: TRBJ1-2; V: TRBV5-1; size: .; CDR3: CASSLGRPGDGYTF; DNA: TGCGCCAGCAGCTTGGGTAGACCCGGGGATGGCTACACCTTC
length: 11; D: .; J: TRBJ2-7; V: TRBV11-2; size: .; CDR3: CASSTNNEQYF; DNA: TGTGCCAGCAGCACAAATAACGAGCAGTACTTC
length: 16; D: TRBD2; J: TRBJ2-3; V: TRBV7-9; size: .; CDR3: CASSLGAGVLPDTQYF; DNA: TGTGCCAGCAGCTTAGGAGCGGGAGTTCTCCCAGATACGCAGTATTTT
length: 15; D: .; J: TRBJ2-6; V: TRBV25-1; size: once; CDR3: CASSDHRAGANVLTF; DNA: TGTGCCAGCAGTGATCACAGGGCTGGGGCCAACGTCCTGACTTTC
length: 14; D: TRBD2; J: TRBJ2-2; V: TRBV5-5; size: .; CDR3: CASSLVGRAGELFF; DNA: TGTGCCAGCAGCTTGGTGGGGAGGGCCGGGGAGCTGTTTTTT
length: 12; D: .; J: TRBJ2-1; V: TRBV7-3; size: .; CDR3: CASSLLNNEQFF; DNA: TGTGCCAGCAGCTTATTAAACAATGAGCAGTTCTTC
length: 17; D: .; J: TRBJ2-1; V: TRBV14; size: .; CDR3: CASSRGLAEPLYNEQFF; DNA: TGTGCCAGCAGCCGAGGTTTAGCGGAACCACTTTACAATGAGCAGTTCTTC
length: 15; D: TRBD1; J: TRBJ1-5; V: TRBV28; size: .; CDR3: CASSGNRGGGQPQHF; DNA: TGTGCCAGCAGTGGGAACAGGGGGGGAGGTCAGCCCCAGCATTTT
length: 15; D: TRBD1; J: TRBJ1-4; V: TRBV5-1; size: .; CDR3: CASSPSGQGNEKLFF; DNA: TGCGCCAGCAGCCCCTCGGGACAGGGGAATGAAAAACTGTTTTTT
length: 15; D: .; J: TRBJ1-1; V: TRBV19; size: .; CDR3: CASSLDTGVTTEAFF; DNA: TGTGCCAGTAGTTTGGACACGGGGGTAACCACTGAAGCTTTCTTT
length: 13; D: .; J: TRBJ2-1; V: TRBV5-1; size: .; CDR3: CASSSGDGNEQFF; DNA: TGCGCCAGCAGCTCCGGAGACGGGAATGAGCAGTTCTTC
length: 15; D: TRBD1; J: TRBJ2-6; V: TRBV28; size: .; CDR3: CASNRGFSGANVLTF; DNA: TGTGCCAGCAACAGGGGATTCTCTGGGGCCAACGTCCTGACTTTC
length: 13; D: .; J: TRBJ2-7; V: TRBV28; size: .; CDR3: CASSVNRDYEQYF; DNA: TGTGCCAGCAGTGTAAACAGGGACTACGAGCAGTACTTC
length: 12; D: .; J: TRBJ2-7; V: TRBV28; size: .; CDR3: CASSTPVGEQYF; DNA: TGTGCCAGCAGCACCCCAGTTGGCGAGCAGTACTTC
length: 12; D: TRBD1; J: TRBJ1-4; V: TRBV29-1; size: .; CDR3: CSVDQGEEKLFF; DNA: TGCAGCGTTGACCAGGGGGAGGAAAAACTGTTTTTT
length: 17; D: TRBD1; J: TRBJ1-1; V: TRBV5-8; size: .; CDR3: CASSLGQGQGMNTEAFF; DNA: TGTGCCAGCAGCTTAGGACAGGGCCAGGGGATGAACACTGAAGCTTTCTTT